These 32 T cell receptor beta chains came from one sample sequenced in a study of blood T cell repertoires in COVID-19. TCRdb keeps only in-frame clones here, not all; method: immunoSEQ multiplex PCR. The table lists roughly 290,000 clones, approximately 89% of them singletons. Sample: peripheral blood. These receptors came from a woman between 50 and 59 years old who had recovered from COVID-19.

The chain has TRBV28 and TRBJ1-5, with a possible D match to TRBD1 (5 bases). The V gene's germline CDR1 is MDHEN and CDR2 SYDVKM. V was pared by 6 bases and J by 5 bases, with 11 bases between. The CDR3 has 13 amino acids. The CDR3 DNA is TGTGCCAGCAGCCTGGGACTCCATCAGCCCCAGCATTTT. This translates into CASSLGLHQPQHF.

The rearrangement links TRBV19 to TRBJ1-1; weak D call: TRBD1 (5 bases). Germline CDR1 LNHDA, CDR2 SQIVND (reference sequence). Trimming took off 7 bases at V and 2 bases at J, with 11 bases between the two ends. The CDR3 is 13 residues long. The CDR3 protein is CASTDRYNTEAFF. CDR3 DNA: TGTGCCAGTACCGACAGATACAACACTGAAGCTTTCTTT.

This sequence joins TRBV7-8 and TRBJ1-2, with TRBD1 matching over 10 bases. Germline lookup yields CDR1 SGHVS and CDR2 FQNEAQ. Trimming removed 5 bases from V and 7 bases from J; junction bases left unmatched: 1. The CDR3 length is 12 residues. This CDR3 reads CASSRDRGGYTF. The CDR3 nucleotides read TGTGCCAGCAGCCGGGACAGGGGTGGCTACACCTTC.

V usage is TRBV5-1 and J usage is TRBJ1-2; 7 bases are a match to TRBD1. Trimming took 0 bases from V and 4 from J; bases not matched to a gene: 3. The germline gives CDR1 SGHRS, CDR2 YFSETQ. This CDR3 spans 14 amino acids. The CDR3 DNA reads TGCGCCAGCAGCTTGGAAGCAGGGGGCTATGGCTACACCTTC. Translating it yields CASSLEAGGYGYTF.

The chain combines TRBV19 with TRBJ1-2; D is uncertain. This CDR3 is 13 amino acids long. V lost 3 bases and J 5 bases, leaving 10 bases between the germline ends. In germline, CDR1 is LNHDA, CDR2 SQIVND (reference sequence). The CDR3 loop reads CASSMPAVYGYTF. CDR3 coding DNA: TGTGCCAGTAGTATGCCCGCGGTTTATGGCTACACCTTC.

J is TRBJ1-2 and V is TRBV21-1. TRBV21-1 is labeled a pseudogene. The CDR3 consists of 10 residues. In nucleotides, the CDR3 is TGTGCCAGCAGCTCCCGCGCGTACACCTTC. This translates into CASSSRAYTF.

Notes on this clone: Other DNA sequences from this sample encode an identical CDR3 as well. DNA for the CDR3: TGTGCCAGCAGTCCACAGGGCTACGAGCAGTACTTC. Translated, it gives CASSPQGYEQYF. The genes are TRBV12-3 or TRBV12-4 and TRBJ2-7; a weak D match, TRBD1 (6 bases). CDR3 size: 12 residues. Trimming removed 5 bases at V and 3 bases at J, with 8 bases between.

The chain carries TRBV21-1 and TRBJ1-5; the tabulated D call, TRBD1, remains unverified against the DNA. TRBV21-1 is reported as a pseudogene. The CDR3 loop spans 15 amino acids. The CDR3 sequence is CASSKGTASNQPQHF. The CDR3 nucleotides are TGTGCCAGCAGCAAAGGGACAGCCAGCAATCAGCCCCAGCATTTT.

The sample holds one count of this clone. The genes are TRBV9 and TRBJ2-2; 10 positions match TRBD1. Germline trimming cut 2 bases from V and 1 base from J; bases unmatched to any gene: 5. The V gene's germline CDR1 is SGDLS and CDR2 YYNGEE. The CDR3 is 17 residues long. CDR3 bases: TGTGCCAGCAGCGTGACAGGGGGCTTTTGGAACACCGGGGAGCTGTTTTTT. Amino acid sequence: CASSVTGGFWNTGELFF.

The V gene is TRBV27, the J gene TRBJ1-1, with 11 bases identical to TRBD1. Germline V gives CDR1 MNHEY, CDR2 SMNVEV (reference sequence). This CDR3 has 14 residues. V dropped 6 bases and J dropped 4; count of bases not matched to a gene: 4. The CDR3 here is CASSRTGGITEAFF. The DNA of the CDR3 is TGTGCCAGCAGCAGGACAGGGGGCATCACTGAAGCTTTCTTT.

V gene TRBV28 combines with J gene TRBJ2-6; no clear D. Trimming left V 5 bases short and J 2 bases short, with 10 bases between. There are 15 residues in the CDR3. The germline V gene encodes CDR1 MDHEN and CDR2 SYDVKM. CDR3 amino acids: CASSPSLAGANVLTF. DNA for the CDR3: TGTGCCAGCAGTCCGAGTCTAGCTGGGGCCAACGTCCTGACTTTC.

This sequence joins TRBV7-9 and TRBJ2-5; 7 nucleotides agree with TRBD1. This CDR3 is 16 amino acids long. With V trimmed by 2 bases and J by 1 base, 7 bases remained unmatched. The germline V gene encodes CDR1 SEHNR and CDR2 FQNEAQ (reference sequence). For the CDR3, the DNA is TGTGCCAGCAGCTTATTAAGAGGGGGCCTCCAAGAGACCCAGTACTTC. Protein sequence: CASSLLRGGLQETQYF. Supplemented by reference TRBV7-9 and TRBJ2-5, the full variable domain reads DTGVSQNPRHKITKRGQNVTFRCDPISEHNRLYWYRQTLGQGPEFLTYFQNEAQLEKSRLLSDRFSAERPKGSFSTLEIQRTEQGDSAMYLCASSLLRGGLQETQYFGPGTRLLVL.

The V gene is TRBV6-6, the J gene TRBJ2-3, with TRBD1 matching 10 bases. With V trimmed by 9 bases and J by 3 bases, 6 bases remained unmatched. Germline CDR1 is MNHNY and CDR2 is SVGAGI (reference sequence). There are 14 residues in the CDR3. The CDR3 loop reads CASADRGHTDTQYF. The CDR3 nucleotides read TGTGCCAGTGCTGACAGGGGGCATACAGATACGCAGTATTTT.

V and J are TRBV7-6 and TRBJ2-1; TRBD2 matches 12 bases. The CDR3 runs 17 residues. The germline gives CDR1 SGHVS, CDR2 FNYEAQ. After removal of 6 bases from V and 9 bases from J, the junction contained 15 bases not matched to a gene. CDR3: CASSLTSGSGFTGEQFF. CDR3 DNA: TGTGCCAGCAGTCTGACTAGCGGGAGTGGGTTTACCGGTGAGCAGTTCTTC. Full variable domain (remainder filled in from reference TRBV7-6 and TRBJ2-1): GAGVSQSPRYKVTKRGQDVALRCDPISGHVSLYWYRQALGQGPEFLTYFNYEAQQDKSGLPNDRFSAERPEGSISTLTIQRTEQRDSAMYRCASSLTSGSGFTGEQFFGPGTRLTVL.

The rearrangement links TRBV24-1 to TRBJ2-3; 7 bases line up with TRBD2. The V segment lost 8 bases and the J segment 4 bases; nucleotides outside the gene matches: 8. Per the germline V gene, CDR1 is KGHDR and CDR2 is SFDVKD. The CDR3 loop spans 14 amino acids. Here the CDR3 reads CATTSGGSSDTQYF. In DNA, the CDR3 is TGTGCCACCACCTCCGGGGGGAGTTCAGATACGCAGTATTTT.

The chain is built from TRBV18 and TRBJ2-3, with 13 bases lining up with TRBD2. This CDR3 contains 18 residues. With 3 bases clipped from V and 0 bases from J, the junction kept 6 bases outside the gene matches. Germline loops: CDR1 KGHSH, CDR2 LQKENI. The CDR3 region has the DNA TGTGCCAGCTCACCGCAAAGGACTAGCGGGAGTAGCACAGATACGCAGTATTTT. Protein sequence: CASSPQRTSGSSTDTQYF.

The rearrangement uses TRBV19 and TRBJ2-3, with a possible D match to TRBD2 (6 bases). Germline V lookup: CDR1 LNHDA, CDR2 SQIVND (reference sequence). The germline V and J ends were trimmed by 7 bases and 4 bases, with 18 bases remaining between them. This CDR3 comprises 15 residues. The CDR3: CASNAFPGSPDTQYF. The CDR3 DNA reads TGTGCCAGTAATGCTTTCCCCGGGAGCCCAGATACGCAGTATTTT.

This clone was observed a single time. V is TRBV3-1 (or the pseudogene TRBV3-2) and J is TRBJ2-7; D ambiguous. Germline CDR1 and CDR2: LGHDT and YNNKEL (reference sequence). The CDR3 extends over 15 amino acids. The V end was cut by 1 base, the J end by 1 base, with 11 bases between. Here the CDR3 reads CASSQGWQASYEQYF. The DNA of the CDR3 is TGTGCCAGCAGCCAAGGGTGGCAGGCATCCTACGAGCAGTACTTC.

The rearrangement links TRBV7-6 to TRBJ2-3; the match to TRBD1 covers 9 bases. Losses at the gene ends were 5 bases for V and 3 bases for J; bases not matched to a gene: 9. There are 16 residues in the CDR3. CDR1 is SGHVS and CDR2 is FNYEAQ in the germline V gene. DNA of the CDR3: TGTGCCAGCAGCACCGGACAGGGGTGGAGGACAGATACGCAGTATTTT. Residues: CASSTGQGWRTDTQYF. Complete variable domain (other parts from reference TRBV7-6 and TRBJ2-3): GAGVSQSPRYKVTKRGQDVALRCDPISGHVSLYWYRQALGQGPEFLTYFNYEAQQDKSGLPNDRFSAERPEGSISTLTIQRTEQRDSAMYRCASSTGQGWRTDTQYFGPGTRLTVL.

J is TRBJ2-7 and V is TRBV7-5; the D segment call TRBD2 is taken from the table without a DNA check. TRBV7-5 is assigned pseudogene status. The CDR3 totals 15 residues. The CDR3 DNA follows: TGTGCCAGAAGCTTAGTAGGCGGGCGGGGGTACGAGCAGTACTTC. Amino acids: CARSLVGGRGYEQYF.

V usage is TRBV28 and J usage is TRBJ2-7; 7 bases are shared with TRBD2. Per the germline V gene, CDR1 is MDHEN and CDR2 is SYDVKM. Germline trimming cut 3 bases from V and 0 bases from J; bases unmatched to any gene: 5. The CDR3 has 15 residues. CDR3: CASSFWSGNSYEQYF. The CDR3 DNA reads as TGTGCCAGCAGTTTTTGGAGCGGGAACTCCTACGAGCAGTACTTC.

This clone showed up just once. The V and J genes are TRBV14 and TRBJ2-1, with TRBD2 identical over 12 bases. V lost 1 base to trimming and J lost 8 bases; unmatched junction nucleotides: 6. The CDR3 has 16 residues. Per germline, CDR1 SGHDN and CDR2 FVKESK. This CDR3 reads CASSQVPSGRAYEQFF. The DNA of the CDR3 is TGTGCCAGCAGCCAAGTTCCTAGCGGGAGGGCCTATGAGCAGTTCTTC. The entire variable domain, with the rest obtained from reference TRBV14 and TRBJ2-1, is as follows: EAGVTQFPSHSVIEKGQTVTLRCDPISGHDNLYWYRRVMGKEIKFLLHFVKESKQDESGMPNNRFLAERTGGTYSTLKVQPAELEDSGVYFCASSQVPSGRAYEQFFGPGTRLTVL.

The CDR3 region has the DNA TGTGCCAGCAGCGCCGGGACTAGCGGGGGCTTGGGGACCCAGTACTTC. This encodes CASSAGTSGGLGTQYF. V gene TRBV9 combines with J gene TRBJ2-5; TRBD2 aligns across 14 bases. There are 16 residues in the CDR3. Germline V gene sequence: CDR1 SGDLS, CDR2 YYNGEE. With V trimmed by 3 bases and J by 7 bases, 8 bases remained unmatched.

The chain is built from TRBV4-3 and TRBJ2-4, with a tentative D call TRBD1 (6 bases). The CDR3 length is 18 residues. Germline CDR1 and CDR2: LGHNA and YSLEER. Trimming removed 5 bases from V and 1 base from J, with 21 bases in between. The CDR3 coding sequence is TGCGCCAGCAGCTCCCGCCGGGACACCTTAGAGGCCAAAAACATTCAGTACTTC. Translating gives CASSSRRDTLEAKNIQYF.

The chain employs TRBV11-3 and TRBJ2-3; a possible D gene is TRBD2 (5 bases). CDR3 length: 13 residues. Germline V lookup: CDR1 SGHNT, CDR2 YENEEA. Trimming left V 0 bases short and J 9 bases short, with 10 bases between. CDR3 nucleotide sequence: TGTGCCAGCAGCTTAGATCCAACGGGAACGCAGTATTTT. This encodes CASSLDPTGTQYF.

Concerning this clone itself: Distinct nucleotide sequences in the sample also encode this CDR3. The rearrangement links TRBV7-2 to TRBJ1-1; perhaps TRBD1 as D (6 bases). The CDR3 runs to 15 residues. V lost 6 bases, J lost 1 base, and 15 bases lay in between. Looked up from germline, CDR1 is SGHTA and CDR2 is FQGNSA. The CDR3 spells CASSLGGGANTEAFF. Written as DNA, the CDR3 is TGTGCCAGCAGTTTGGGAGGGGGGGCGAACACTGAAGCTTTCTTT.

The chain recombines TRBV27 with TRBJ1-3; a weak D match, TRBD1 (6 bases). The CDR3 spans 15 residues. V shed 2 bases and J shed 4 bases, with 12 bases lying between them. The germline gives CDR1 MNHEY, CDR2 SMNVEV (reference sequence). The CDR3 here is CASSLTGYFGNTIYF. The DNA of the CDR3 is TGTGCCAGCAGTTTAACAGGGTATTTCGGAAACACCATATATTTT.

The chain uses TRBV24-1 and TRBJ2-2; 9 bases are a match to TRBD1. Trimming removed 8 bases from V and 3 bases from J; junction bases left unmatched: 3. This CDR3 spans 14 amino acids. Germline CDR1 and CDR2: KGHDR and SFDVKD. CDR3 bases: TGTGCCACCAAACGACAGGGGGACACCGGGGAGCTGTTTTTT. This codes for CATKRQGDTGELFF.

The chain is built from TRBV30 and TRBJ1-1; D uncertain. The CDR3 runs to 15 residues. Trimming took off 0 bases at V and 0 bases at J, with 11 bases between the two ends. CDR1 and CDR2 (germline): GTSNPN, SVGIG (reference sequence). Here the CDR3 reads CAWSVPGGLNTEAFF. The CDR3 nucleotides read TGTGCCTGGAGTGTACCTGGCGGTTTGAACACTGAAGCTTTCTTT.

The rearrangement uses TRBV7-2 and TRBJ1-2; no firm D call. Per germline, CDR1 SGHTA and CDR2 FQGNSA. There are 16 residues in the CDR3. Trimming removed 2 bases at V and 1 base at J, with 14 bases between. In DNA form, the CDR3 reads TGTGCCAGCAGCTTAACGCGGGGAAACGTTAACTATGGCTACACCTTC. It yields the protein CASSLTRGNVNYGYTF. The full variable domain, in which reference TRBV7-2 and TRBJ1-2 provide the parts outside the CDR3, is GAGVSQSPSNKVTEKGKDVELRCDPISGHTALYWYRQSLGQGLEFLIYFQGNSAPDKSGLPSDRFSAERTGGSVSTLTIQRTQQEDSAVYLCASSLTRGNVNYGYTFGSGTRLTVV.

This clone has only a few counts. The chain joins TRBV27 to TRBJ2-7; TRBD1 matches at 8 bases. This CDR3 contains 15 residues. Germline-derived CDR1 and CDR2 are MNHEY and SMNVEV (reference sequence). The V segment lost 5 bases and the J segment 5 bases; nucleotides outside the gene matches: 11. The CDR3 sequence: CASSPTTGAMNEQYF. The CDR3 DNA follows: TGTGCCAGCAGTCCGACGACAGGGGCTATGAACGAGCAGTACTTC.

V is TRBV6-6 and J is TRBJ2-2; the match to TRBD1 covers 10 bases. The junction had 5 bases not matched to a gene; V was cut back by 7 bases and J by 0 bases. The CDR3 runs 16 residues. CDR1 MNHNY and CDR2 SVGAGI come from the germline V gene (reference sequence). The CDR3 loop reads CASTSTGGANTGELFF. The CDR3 region has the DNA TGTGCCAGCACCTCGACAGGGGGCGCGAACACCGGGGAGCTGTTTTTT.